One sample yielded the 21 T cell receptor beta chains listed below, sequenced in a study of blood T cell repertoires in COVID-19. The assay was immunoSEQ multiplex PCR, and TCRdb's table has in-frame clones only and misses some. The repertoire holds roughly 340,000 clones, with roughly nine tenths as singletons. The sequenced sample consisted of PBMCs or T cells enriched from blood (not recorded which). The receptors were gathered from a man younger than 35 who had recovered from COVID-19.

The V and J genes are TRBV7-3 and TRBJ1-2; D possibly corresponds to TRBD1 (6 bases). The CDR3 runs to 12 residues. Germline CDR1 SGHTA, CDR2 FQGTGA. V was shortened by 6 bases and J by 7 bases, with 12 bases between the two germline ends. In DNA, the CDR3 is TGTGCCAGCAGTTCGACAGGAGTTGGCTACACCTTC. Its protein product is CASSSTGVGYTF.

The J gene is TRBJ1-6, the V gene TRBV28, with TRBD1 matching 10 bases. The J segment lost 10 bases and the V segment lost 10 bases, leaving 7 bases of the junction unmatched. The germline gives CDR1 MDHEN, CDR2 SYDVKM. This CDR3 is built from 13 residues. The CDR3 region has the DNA TGTGCCATCAAGACAGGGGGCTGGTCACCCCTCCACTTT. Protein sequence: CAIKTGGWSPLHF.

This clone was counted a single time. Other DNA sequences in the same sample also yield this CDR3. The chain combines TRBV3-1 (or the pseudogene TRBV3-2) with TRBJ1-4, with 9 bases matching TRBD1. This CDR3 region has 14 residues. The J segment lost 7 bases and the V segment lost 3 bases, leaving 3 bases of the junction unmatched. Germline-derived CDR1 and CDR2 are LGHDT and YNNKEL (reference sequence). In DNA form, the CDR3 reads TGTGCCAGCAGCCAGAGGACAGGGGTTGAAAAACTGTTTTTT. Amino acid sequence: CASSQRTGVEKLFF.

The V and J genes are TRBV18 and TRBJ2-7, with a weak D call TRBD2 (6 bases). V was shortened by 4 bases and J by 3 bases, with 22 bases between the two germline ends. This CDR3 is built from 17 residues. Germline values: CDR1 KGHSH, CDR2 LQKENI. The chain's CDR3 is CASSRRRAREIIYEQYF. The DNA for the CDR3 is TGTGCCAGCTCACGGCGGAGGGCCCGGGAGATCATCTACGAGCAGTACTTC.

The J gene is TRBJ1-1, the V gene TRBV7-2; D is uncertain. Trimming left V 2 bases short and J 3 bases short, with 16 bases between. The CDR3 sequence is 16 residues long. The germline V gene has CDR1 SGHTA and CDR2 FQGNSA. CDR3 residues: CASSLNALVSYTEAFF. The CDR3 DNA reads TGTGCCAGCAGCTTAAATGCGCTGGTTTCCTACACTGAAGCTTTCTTT.

The CDR3: CASNFPIRDEQYF. The CDR3 coding sequence is TGTGCCAGCAATTTCCCCATCAGGGACGAGCAGTACTTC. The genes are TRBV6-4 and TRBJ2-7, with D tentatively TRBD1 (5 bases). Between the trimmed V and J ends, which lost 7 bases and 5 bases, there was a span of 15 bases. The CDR3 spans 13 residues. Germline CDR1 MRHNA, CDR2 SNTAGT.

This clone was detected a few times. The CDR3 sequence is CASSLSGARRNTEAFF. The CDR3 DNA is TGCGCCAGCAGCTTGTCAGGGGCCCGGAGGAACACTGAAGCTTTCTTT. The V gene is TRBV5-1, the J gene TRBJ1-1, with a possible D match to TRBD1 (6 bases). Germline V gives CDR1 SGHRS, CDR2 YFSETQ. Trimming shortened V by 1 base and J by 1 base, and 14 bases separated the two germline ends. The CDR3 has 16 amino acids.

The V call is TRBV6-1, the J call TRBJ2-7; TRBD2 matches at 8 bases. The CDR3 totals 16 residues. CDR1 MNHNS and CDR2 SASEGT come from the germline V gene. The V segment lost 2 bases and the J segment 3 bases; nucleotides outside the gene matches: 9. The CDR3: CASSERSGSVSYEQYF. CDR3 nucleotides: TGTGCCAGCAGTGAAAGGAGCGGGAGCGTTAGCTACGAGCAGTACTTC.

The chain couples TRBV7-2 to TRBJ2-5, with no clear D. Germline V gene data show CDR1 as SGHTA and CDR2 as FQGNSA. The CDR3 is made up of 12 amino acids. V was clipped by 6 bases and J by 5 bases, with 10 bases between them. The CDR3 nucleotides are TGTGCCAGCAGTTTGAGTCGGGAGACCCAGTACTTC. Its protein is CASSLSRETQYF.

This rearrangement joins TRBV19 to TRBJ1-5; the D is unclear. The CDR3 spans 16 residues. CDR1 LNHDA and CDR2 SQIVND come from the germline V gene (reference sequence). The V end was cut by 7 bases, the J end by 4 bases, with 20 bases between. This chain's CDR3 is CASKMLGEGVNQPQHF. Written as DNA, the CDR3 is TGTGCCAGTAAGATGTTGGGCGAGGGCGTAAATCAGCCCCAGCATTTT.

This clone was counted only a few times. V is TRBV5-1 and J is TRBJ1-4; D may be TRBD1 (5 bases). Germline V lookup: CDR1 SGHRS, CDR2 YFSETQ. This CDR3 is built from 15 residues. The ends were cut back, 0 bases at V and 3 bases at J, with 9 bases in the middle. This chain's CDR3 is CASSLGRGSNEKLFF. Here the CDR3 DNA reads TGCGCCAGCAGCTTGGGACGGGGGTCTAATGAAAAACTGTTTTTT.

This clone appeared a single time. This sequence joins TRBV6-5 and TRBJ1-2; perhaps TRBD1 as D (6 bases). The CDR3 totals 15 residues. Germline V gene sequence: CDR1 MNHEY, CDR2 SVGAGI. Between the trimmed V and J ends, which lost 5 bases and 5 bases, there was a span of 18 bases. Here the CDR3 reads CASSLNQGPVYGYTF. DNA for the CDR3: TGTGCCAGCAGTCTCAATCAGGGGCCCGTGTATGGCTACACCTTC.

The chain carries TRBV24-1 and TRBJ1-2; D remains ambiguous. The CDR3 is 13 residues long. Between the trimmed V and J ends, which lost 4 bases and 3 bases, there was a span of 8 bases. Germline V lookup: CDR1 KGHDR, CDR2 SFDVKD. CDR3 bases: TGTGCCACCAGTGAGGCCCGGGACTATGGCTACACCTTC. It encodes CATSEARDYGYTF.

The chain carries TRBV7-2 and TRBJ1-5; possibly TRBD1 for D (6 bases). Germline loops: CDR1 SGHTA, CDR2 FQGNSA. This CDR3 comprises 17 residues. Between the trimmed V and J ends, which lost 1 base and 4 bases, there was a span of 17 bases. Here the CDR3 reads CASSLVTGQVRNQPQHF. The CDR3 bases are TGTGCCAGCAGCTTAGTCACAGGGCAGGTTCGGAATCAGCCCCAGCATTTT. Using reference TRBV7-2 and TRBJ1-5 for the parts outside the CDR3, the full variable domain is GAGVSQSPSNKVTEKGKDVELRCDPISGHTALYWYRQSLGQGLEFLIYFQGNSAPDKSGLPSDRFSAERTGGSVSTLTIQRTQQEDSAVYLCASSLVTGQVRNQPQHFGDGTRLSIL.

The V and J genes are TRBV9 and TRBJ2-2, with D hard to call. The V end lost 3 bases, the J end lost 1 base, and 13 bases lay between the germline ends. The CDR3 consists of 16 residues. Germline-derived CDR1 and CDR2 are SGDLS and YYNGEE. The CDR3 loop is CASSERPTRNTGELFF. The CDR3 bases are TGTGCCAGCAGCGAGAGGCCCACGAGGAACACCGGGGAGCTGTTTTTT.

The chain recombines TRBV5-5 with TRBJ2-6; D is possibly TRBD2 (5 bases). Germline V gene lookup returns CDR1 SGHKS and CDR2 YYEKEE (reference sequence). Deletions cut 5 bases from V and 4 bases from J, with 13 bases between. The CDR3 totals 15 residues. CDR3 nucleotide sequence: TGTGCCAGCAGTACCGGAGGATCCGGGGCCAACGTCCTGACTTTC. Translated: CASSTGGSGANVLTF.

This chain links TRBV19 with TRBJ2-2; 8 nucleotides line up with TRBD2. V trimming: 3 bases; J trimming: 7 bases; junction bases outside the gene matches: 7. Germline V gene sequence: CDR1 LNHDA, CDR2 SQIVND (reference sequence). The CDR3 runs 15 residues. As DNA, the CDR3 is TGTGCCAGTAGTATTGGGGGACTAGTGAGCGGGGAGCTGTTTTTT. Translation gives CASSIGGLVSGELFF.

This CDR3 reads CASSPGLAGEEANTGELFF. For the CDR3, the DNA is TGCGCCAGCAGCCCAGGACTAGCGGGAGAGGAGGCAAACACCGGGGAGCTGTTTTTT. This sequence joins TRBV4-3 and TRBJ2-2, with 13 bases aligning to TRBD2. The CDR3 loop spans 19 amino acids. Germline-derived CDR1 and CDR2 are LGHNA and YSLEER. The trim removed 4 bases at V and 2 bases at J, leaving 10 bases unmatched.

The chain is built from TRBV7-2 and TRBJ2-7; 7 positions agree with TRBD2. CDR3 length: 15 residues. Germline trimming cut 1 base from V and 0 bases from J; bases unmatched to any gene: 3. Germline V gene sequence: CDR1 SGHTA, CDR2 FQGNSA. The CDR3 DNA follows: TGTGCCAGCAGCTTAGTGCGGGGGAGCTCCTACGAGCAGTACTTC. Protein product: CASSLVRGSSYEQYF.

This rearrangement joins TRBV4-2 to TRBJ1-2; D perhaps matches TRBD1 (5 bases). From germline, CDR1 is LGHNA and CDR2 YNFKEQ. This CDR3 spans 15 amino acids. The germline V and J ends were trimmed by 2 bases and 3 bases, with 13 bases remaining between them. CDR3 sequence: CASSQSTGGYYGYTF. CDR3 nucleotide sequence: TGTGCCAGCAGCCAATCCACGGGGGGGTACTATGGCTACACCTTC.

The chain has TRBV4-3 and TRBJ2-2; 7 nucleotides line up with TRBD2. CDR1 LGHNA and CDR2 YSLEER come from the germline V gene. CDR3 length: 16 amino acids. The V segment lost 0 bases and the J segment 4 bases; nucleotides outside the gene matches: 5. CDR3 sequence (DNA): TGCGCCAGCAGCCAAGATCTCCTAGCGGCCACCGGGGAGCTGTTTTTT. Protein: CASSQDLLAATGELFF.